The text below deals with one T cell receptor beta chain. The antigen this receptor binds is unknown. Base qualities are not recorded, but no much larger clone differs from it by a single base. The cohort consisted of some 670 healthy bone marrow donors. Cohort members were all nominally healthy when sampled, although unrecorded immune exposures were likely present. The donor tested CMV seronegative and was one of the 352 seronegative cohort members. Every donor gave a peripheral blood sample, and the peripheral blood mononuclear cells from that sample were used for TCR beta sequencing. The Qiagen DNeasy Blood Extraction Kit was used to extract genomic DNA from the blood cell samples. This record belongs to a study of cytomegalovirus exposure and HLA in healthy donors (TCRdb year 2017). In the study overall: An earlier analysis of some 500 of the donors reported about 290 Gb of sequence data and 117 million unique TCR beta sequences from roughly 180 million T cells. Across 300 to 400 genotyped donors of the cohort, an average of about 200,000 unique TCR beta nucleotide sequences per donor were sequenced, and around 19% of those sequences were non-productive. In a later genetic analysis, genome-wide SNP genotypes for about three fifths of the roughly 670 donors were used, and that subset was treated as a discovery cohort. Both class I and class II loci were covered by HLA typing, at four-digit resolution. Of the 300 to 400 genotyped donors, over 70% fell in the genetic ancestry cluster associated with self-reported Caucasian donors. Roughly five DR-DQ haplotypes were treated as single units for association and clustering because of strong linkage in the cohort. Donor age, sex, ethnicity and CMV serostatus were compiled together with the repertoire data. A separate validation cohort of 100 to 150 different subjects was used in addition to the approximately 670-subject first cohort. The study was designed to test whether signatures of past pathogen exposure could be identified by cataloging public T cell receptors. An early release that covered several hundred HLA-typed donors contained about 290 gigabases of sequencing data and approximately 85 million unique TCR sequences. Rather than drawing on any new phenotypic data, the later analysis identified candidate immune exposures from TCR beta sequences and the way those sequences occurred across donors. The T cell repertoires of some 670 subjects were profiled by immunosequencing and related to cytomegalovirus serostatus. All discovery cohort repertoires had been generated on a single sequencing platform. A later analysis re-analyzed previously published TCR beta repertoires from hundreds of donors and added high-resolution HLA genotyping to study TCR occurrence patterns. The study combined high-throughput TCR immunosequencing, statistical association of individual TCRs with disease status, and machine learning to predict cytomegalovirus infection status. To decide whether each TCR beta V gene segment behaved as functional or pseudogenic, an earlier analysis of some 600 of the donors relied on high-throughput TCR beta sequencing. The number of typed donors differed by locus: roughly 629-640 for A, B, C, DRB1 and DQB1; 500 to 550 for DQA1; 606 for DPA1; and about 450 for DPB1.

Broad study findings and their caveats: According to a later analysis, parvovirus B19, influenza, CMV and Epstein-Barr virus appeared linked to several top co-occurrence clusters. The authors suggested that the approach could potentially be extended to other disease states and immunological phenotypes. According to a later analysis, TCR association rates differed among HLA loci, with DRB1 alleles showing the most associated TCRs and HLA-C alleles showing the fewest. The classifier was reported to diagnose cytomegalovirus status with high specificity and sensitivity in both the original cohort and the validation cohort. According to a later genetic analysis, donors in an Asian-associated ancestry cluster had fewer N-insertions in productive TCRs than the approximately 700-donor mean. Roughly uniform sequencing depth across donors was assumed in presence/absence analyses, although this assumption may not hold. A later analysis found that HLA-associated TCR beta chains were more clonally expanded and had lower generation probabilities than equally common non-associated chains. Correlated functional status among segregating V segments might be attributable to linkage disequilibrium, but an unknown experimental factor could not be ruled out. A later genetic analysis associated a missense DCLRE1C variant with V-gene and J-gene trimming of TCR beta chains, and an independent cohort replicated the association. Because some donors lacked HLA typing at each locus, the association tests relied only on the typed subset. When HLA alleles, especially DR and DQ, strongly co-occurred, attributing TCR associations to individual alleles was difficult. A further reported finding was that TCR beta sequences accurately predicted the HLA-A and HLA-B alleles for most subjects in the first cohort. This cohort had only TCR beta chains sequenced, and the lack of alpha or paired-chain data limited which features could be detected. Across donors, most TCR sequences were observed very rarely, whereas some public TCRs were present in many individuals. In a later analysis, most CMV-associated TCR beta chains were found to appear HLA-restricted, with HLA associations seemingly driven largely by CMV exposure. For the cohort, immune exposure information was limited to CMV serostatus. The 87-base-pair reads could not distinguish some IMGT-functional V segments, including TRBV6-2 and TRBV6-3, so those segments were excluded. In an earlier analysis of roughly 500 of the donors, most TCR beta V segments appeared in productive rearrangements about 90% or about 30% of the time, broadly matching IMGT annotations. A later analysis associated 17,000 or so TCR beta sequences with specific HLA alleles at a false discovery rate of 0.05. The study gave a list of under 200 TCR beta chains associated with cytomegalovirus. In vitro tests confirmed that a few of the cytomegalovirus-associated TCR beta chains recognize cytomegalovirus antigens. Because counts were too low, more than 15 rarely observed V segments, including chromosome 9 orphons, were left out of the earlier analysis of several hundred of the donors. A cluster of highly shared sequence variants was judged likely to be a technical artifact of the sequencing pipeline.

The receptor library was made with the immunoSEQ multiplex PCR assay. A mixture of 60 forward primers for TCR Vbeta segments and 13 reverse primers for TCR Jbeta segments was used in the multiplex PCR. The CDR3 region of rearranged TCR beta genes was amplified from genomic DNA with a multiplex PCR assay. On the Illumina HiSeq System, the amplified TCR beta libraries were sequenced as 87-base-pair reads. The paper's data handling went like this. A later analysis counted about 80 million unique TCR beta chains across the 640 or so repertoires, and roughly 11 million of these chains were shared by at least two donors. A nearest-neighbor algorithm error-corrected the raw reads and collapsed the reads into unique sequences, merging closely related sequences to remove PCR and sequencing errors. Alignment of CDR3 sequences to IMGT reference sequences was used to assign V, D and J gene segments. For a sequence to be retained, a match of at least six nucleotides to both a V gene segment and a J gene segment was required. A rearrangement was called productive if the CDR3 had no stop codons and remained in frame with V and J, and every other rearrangement was called non-productive. CDR3 was defined according to IMGT convention as the region running from the second conserved V-encoded cysteine to the conserved J-encoded phenylalanine. The earlier analysis of 500 to 600 of the donors excluded sequences that lacked an unambiguous match to a single V gene segment. In an earlier analysis of about 590 of the donors, a V segment was called functional when productive rearrangements were above 56.7%, and segregating when the standard deviation between donors exceeded 5%. To diagnose cytomegalovirus status from the catalog of TCR beta chain sequences, a statistical classification framework was built. In a later analysis, TCR nucleotide sequences were compared against IMGT/GENE-DB human TR gene sequences so that V and J genes could be assigned. In a later analysis, CDR3 sequences and most-parsimonious VDJ recombination scenarios were assigned using the TCRdist pipeline. In a later analysis, each TCR beta chain was defined by its CDR3 amino acid sequence together with its V-gene family, and reads without a unique V-gene family were excluded. To address suspected cross-contamination and a sequencing artifact, a later analysis removed roughly 640 highly shared, low-generation-probability nucleotide sequences. In a later analysis, a clonal expansion index for each public chain was calculated from normalized within-repertoire ranks of inferred template counts. Generation probabilities in a later analysis came from a VDJ recombination model fitted to out-of-frame rearrangements, and those results were checked against IGoR. A later analysis scored TCR-TCR, TCR-HLA and TCR-CMV co-occurrence with hypergeometric tests, applying a repertoire-size bias correction to TCR pairs. In a later analysis, false discovery rates were estimated by permuting HLA or CMV assignments 20 times. A later analysis grouped co-occurring TCRs with DBSCAN, adding TCRdist sequence similarity when clustering within HLA-allele-positive subsets. Repertoires with fewer than 30,000 or more than 120,000 public chains, plus five repertoires with anomalous nucleotide sharing, were excluded from co-occurrence clustering. TCRdb's version of the immuneACCESS table is confined to in-frame rearrangements and falls short of the full clone set. An unresolved V gene accounts for under half of the shortfall where checked; the remainder is of unknown origin. Clonal size and the V and J genes are those of that table, whereas D and trimming came from the DNA. The sample includes 100,000 to 150,000 clones, with around 78% observed a single time. The ten biggest clones cover approximately 1.7% of the sample.

The germline V gene yields SGHDN for CDR1 and FVKESK for CDR2. Here V drops 4 bases and J drops 5 bases, and the junction holds 2 bases not matched to any gene. The CDR3, from cysteine to phenylalanine, totals 13 residues. CDR3 DNA only is kept here, 39 bases in frame from base 1. Material for sequencing was PBMCs. The receptor chain draws on TRBV14 and TRBJ1-1, with 9 central nucleotides matching TRBD1. The clonotype comes from a woman between 50 and 59 years old in good health and CMV-seronegative. The nucleotides read TGTGCCAGCAGCCGGGACAGGGTAACTGAAGCTTTCTTT. It codes for CASSRDRVTEAFF.